This T cell receptor beta chain is drawn from a study of shared clonotypes between healthy human individuals. Study-level findings and limits: Generation probabilities were higher for clonotypes shared across all four sorted-subset donors than for unshared ones. Only a few donors were included, so the genetic and exposure-history diversity represented was limited.

The naive CD8 fraction comprised CD45RO-negative cells positively selected for CCR7 and excluded terminally differentiated effector memory CD45RA+ cells. A remark on this clone: Its antigen is still unknown.

The CDR3 covers 13 residues. Looked up from germline, CDR1 is SGHDT and CDR2 is YYEEEE. V gave up 0 bases and J gave up 5 bases, with 9 bases separating them. Some clones are missing from TCRdb's copy, which holds only in-frame ones; the method was immunoSEQ multiplex PCR. There are some 2.1 million clones in the sample; about 95% occur only once, and 0.85% to 1.2% lies in the top ten. This sequence was found in a man between 18 and 29 years old in good health. Sequenced input: naive CD8+ T cells sorted from blood. The V gene is TRBV5-6, the J gene TRBJ2-7, with D tentatively TRBD2 (5 bases). This CDR3 reads CASSLGGPHEQYF. CDR3 nucleotide sequence: TGTGCCAGCAGCTTGGGCGGGCCGCACGAGCAGTACTTC.